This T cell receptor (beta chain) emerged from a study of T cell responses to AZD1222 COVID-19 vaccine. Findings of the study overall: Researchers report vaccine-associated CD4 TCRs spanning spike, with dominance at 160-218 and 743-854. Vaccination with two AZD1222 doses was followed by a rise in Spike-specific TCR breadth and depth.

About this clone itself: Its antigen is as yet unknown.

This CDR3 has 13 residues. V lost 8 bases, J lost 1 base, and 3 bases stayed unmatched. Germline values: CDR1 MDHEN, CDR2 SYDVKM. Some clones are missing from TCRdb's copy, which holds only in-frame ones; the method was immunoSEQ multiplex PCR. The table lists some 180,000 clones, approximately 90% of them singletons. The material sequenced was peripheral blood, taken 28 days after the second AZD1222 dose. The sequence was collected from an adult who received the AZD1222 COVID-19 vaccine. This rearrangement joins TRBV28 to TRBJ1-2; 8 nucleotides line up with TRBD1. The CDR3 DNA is TGTGCCAGCTGGACAGGGCTTAACTATGGCTACACCTTC. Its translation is CASWTGLNYGYTF.